This T cell receptor beta chain derives from a study of T-cell memory formation after mild COVID-19. This clonotype has just a few counts. Germline V gene lookup returns CDR1 SGHAT and CDR2 FQNNGV. The V end lost 1 base, the J end lost 2 bases, and 14 bases lay between the germline ends. The CDR3 is 16 amino acids. TCRdb reanalysed the 5' RACE reads using MiXCR and keeps one entry per CDR3 protein. The profile shows a few hundred thousand distinct CDR3 sequences, about 21% of them singletons. J is TRBJ1-1 and V is TRBV11-2; the D gene is possibly TRBD1 (5 bases). The TCR originated in an adult woman who had mild COVID-19 (a few samples of this study predate the infection). Cell type and time point are not known. The sample consisted of PBMCs or a T cell subset sorted from them (not recorded which). The CDR3, as DNA: TGTGCCAGCAGCTTAGGGTCCTGGACACCTAACACTGAAGCTTTCTTT. Its translation is CASSLGSWTPNTEAFF.